The subject of this entry is one TCR beta chain. Its target is unknown. Unique molecular identifiers tagged the TCR beta cDNA libraries. TCRdb reanalysed the PCR reads using MiXCR and keeps one entry per CDR3 protein. Among about 380,000 distinct CDR3 sequences listed, roughly 35% were seen once. This record comes from a study of post-analysis software for immune sequencing data. Whole-study findings and limits: Included in a set of a handful of TRBV segments more frequent in patients than controls were TRBV5-6, TRBV5-1 and TRBV20-1.

Germline trimming cut 7 bases from V and 13 bases from J; bases unmatched to any gene: 12. There are 12 residues in the CDR3. Germline CDR1 and CDR2: MNHEY and SVGAGI. The sample was blood. The source is a girl aged 10-17 years with multiple sclerosis. V usage is TRBV6-5 and J usage is TRBJ1-2; TRBD1 matches 7 bases. CDR3 sequence (DNA): TGTGCCAGCAACAATACAGGGGCCGGATGCACCTTC. Amino acids: CASNNTGAGCTF.